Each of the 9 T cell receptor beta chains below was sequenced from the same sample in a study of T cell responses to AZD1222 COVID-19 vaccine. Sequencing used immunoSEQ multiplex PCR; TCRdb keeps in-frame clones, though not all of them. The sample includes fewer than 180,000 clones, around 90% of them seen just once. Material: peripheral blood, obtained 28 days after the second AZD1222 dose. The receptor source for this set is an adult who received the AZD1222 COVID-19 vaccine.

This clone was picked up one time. CDR3 residues: CASSFSGNNSPLHF. CDR3 coding DNA: TGTGCCAGCAGCTTTTCAGGGAACAATTCACCCCTCCACTTT. The V call is TRBV11-2, the J call TRBJ1-6; D is perhaps TRBD1 (5 bases). V dropped 3 bases and J dropped 7 bases, with 10 bases sitting between them. Germline V gene data show CDR1 as SGHAT and CDR2 as FQNNGV. The CDR3 totals 14 residues.

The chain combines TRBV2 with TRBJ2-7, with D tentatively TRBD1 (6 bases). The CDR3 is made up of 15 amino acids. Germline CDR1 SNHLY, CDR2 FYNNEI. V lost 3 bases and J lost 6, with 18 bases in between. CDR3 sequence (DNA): TGTGCCAGCAGTGATCAGGGCAGGGGTCCAGGCGAGCAGTACTTC. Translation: CASSDQGRGPGEQYF.

The CDR3 protein is CASSRDSGNTIYF. The CDR3 DNA reads TGTGCCAGCAGCCGGGACAGCGGAAACACCATATATTTT. This chain connects TRBV7-6 to TRBJ1-3; 7 bases are shared with TRBD1. The germline V gene encodes CDR1 SGHVS and CDR2 FNYEAQ. J lost 4 bases, V lost 5 bases, and 2 bases had no gene match. CDR3 size: 13 residues.

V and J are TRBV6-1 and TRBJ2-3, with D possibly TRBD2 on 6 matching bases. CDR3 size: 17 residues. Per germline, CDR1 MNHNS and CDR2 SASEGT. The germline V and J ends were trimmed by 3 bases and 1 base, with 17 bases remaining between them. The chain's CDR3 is CASSDLSGRGGTDTQYF. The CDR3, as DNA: TGTGCCAGCAGTGACCTTTCCGGGCGGGGCGGCACAGATACGCAGTATTTT.

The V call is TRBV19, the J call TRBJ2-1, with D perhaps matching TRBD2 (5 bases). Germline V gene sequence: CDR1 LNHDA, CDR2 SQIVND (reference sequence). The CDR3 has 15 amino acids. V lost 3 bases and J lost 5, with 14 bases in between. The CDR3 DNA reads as TGTGCCAGTAGTATCTGGGCTAGCAGAAACAATGAGCAGTTCTTC. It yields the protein CASSIWASRNNEQFF.

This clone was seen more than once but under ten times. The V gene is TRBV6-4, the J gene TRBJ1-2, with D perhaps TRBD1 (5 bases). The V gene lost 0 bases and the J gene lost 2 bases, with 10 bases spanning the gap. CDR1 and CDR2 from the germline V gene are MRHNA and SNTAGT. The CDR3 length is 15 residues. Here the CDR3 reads CASSDSTQGNYGYTF. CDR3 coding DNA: TGTGCCAGCAGTGACTCGACCCAGGGCAACTATGGCTACACCTTC.

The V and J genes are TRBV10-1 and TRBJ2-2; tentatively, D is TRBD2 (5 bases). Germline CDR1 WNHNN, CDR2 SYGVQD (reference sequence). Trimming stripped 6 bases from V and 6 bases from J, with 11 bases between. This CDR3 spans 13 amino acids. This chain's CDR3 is CASRPGVAGELFF. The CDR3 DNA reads TGCGCCAGCAGACCCGGGGTGGCCGGGGAGCTGTTTTTT.

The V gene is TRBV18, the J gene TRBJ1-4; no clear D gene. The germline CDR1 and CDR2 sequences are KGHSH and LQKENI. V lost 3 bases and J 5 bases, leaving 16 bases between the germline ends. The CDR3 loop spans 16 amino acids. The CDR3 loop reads CASSPGGSSTNEKLFF. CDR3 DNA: TGTGCCAGCTCACCCGGAGGCAGCTCCACGAATGAAAAACTGTTTTTT. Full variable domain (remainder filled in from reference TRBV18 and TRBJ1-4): NAGVMQNPRHLVRRRGQEARLRCSPMKGHSHVYWYRQLPEEGLKFMVYLQKENIIDESGMPKERFSAEFPKEGPSILRIQQVVRGDSAAYFCASSPGGSSTNEKLFFGSGTQLSVL.

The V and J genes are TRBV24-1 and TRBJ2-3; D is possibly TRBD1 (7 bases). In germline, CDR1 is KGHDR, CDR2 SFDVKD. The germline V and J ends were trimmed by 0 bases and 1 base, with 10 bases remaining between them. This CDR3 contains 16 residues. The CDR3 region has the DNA TGTGCCACCAGTGATTTGCGCAGGGGGGGCACAGATACGCAGTATTTT. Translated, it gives CATSDLRRGGTDTQYF.